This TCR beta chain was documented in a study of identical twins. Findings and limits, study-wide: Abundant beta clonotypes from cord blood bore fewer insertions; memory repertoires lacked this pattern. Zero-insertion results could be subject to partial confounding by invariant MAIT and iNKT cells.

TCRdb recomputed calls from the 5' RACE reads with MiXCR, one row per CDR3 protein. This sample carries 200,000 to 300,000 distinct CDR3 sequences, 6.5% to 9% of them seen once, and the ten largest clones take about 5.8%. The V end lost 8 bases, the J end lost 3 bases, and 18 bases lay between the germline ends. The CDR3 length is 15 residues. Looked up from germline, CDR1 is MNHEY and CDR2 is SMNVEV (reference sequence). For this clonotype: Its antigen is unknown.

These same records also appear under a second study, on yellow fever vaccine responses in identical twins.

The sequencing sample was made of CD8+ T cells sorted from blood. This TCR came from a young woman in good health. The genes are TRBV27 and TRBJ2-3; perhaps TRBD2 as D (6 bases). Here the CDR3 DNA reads TGTGCCAGCGGACGACTAGTCTCTGGGACAGATACGCAGTATTTT. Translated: CASGRLVSGTDTQYF.